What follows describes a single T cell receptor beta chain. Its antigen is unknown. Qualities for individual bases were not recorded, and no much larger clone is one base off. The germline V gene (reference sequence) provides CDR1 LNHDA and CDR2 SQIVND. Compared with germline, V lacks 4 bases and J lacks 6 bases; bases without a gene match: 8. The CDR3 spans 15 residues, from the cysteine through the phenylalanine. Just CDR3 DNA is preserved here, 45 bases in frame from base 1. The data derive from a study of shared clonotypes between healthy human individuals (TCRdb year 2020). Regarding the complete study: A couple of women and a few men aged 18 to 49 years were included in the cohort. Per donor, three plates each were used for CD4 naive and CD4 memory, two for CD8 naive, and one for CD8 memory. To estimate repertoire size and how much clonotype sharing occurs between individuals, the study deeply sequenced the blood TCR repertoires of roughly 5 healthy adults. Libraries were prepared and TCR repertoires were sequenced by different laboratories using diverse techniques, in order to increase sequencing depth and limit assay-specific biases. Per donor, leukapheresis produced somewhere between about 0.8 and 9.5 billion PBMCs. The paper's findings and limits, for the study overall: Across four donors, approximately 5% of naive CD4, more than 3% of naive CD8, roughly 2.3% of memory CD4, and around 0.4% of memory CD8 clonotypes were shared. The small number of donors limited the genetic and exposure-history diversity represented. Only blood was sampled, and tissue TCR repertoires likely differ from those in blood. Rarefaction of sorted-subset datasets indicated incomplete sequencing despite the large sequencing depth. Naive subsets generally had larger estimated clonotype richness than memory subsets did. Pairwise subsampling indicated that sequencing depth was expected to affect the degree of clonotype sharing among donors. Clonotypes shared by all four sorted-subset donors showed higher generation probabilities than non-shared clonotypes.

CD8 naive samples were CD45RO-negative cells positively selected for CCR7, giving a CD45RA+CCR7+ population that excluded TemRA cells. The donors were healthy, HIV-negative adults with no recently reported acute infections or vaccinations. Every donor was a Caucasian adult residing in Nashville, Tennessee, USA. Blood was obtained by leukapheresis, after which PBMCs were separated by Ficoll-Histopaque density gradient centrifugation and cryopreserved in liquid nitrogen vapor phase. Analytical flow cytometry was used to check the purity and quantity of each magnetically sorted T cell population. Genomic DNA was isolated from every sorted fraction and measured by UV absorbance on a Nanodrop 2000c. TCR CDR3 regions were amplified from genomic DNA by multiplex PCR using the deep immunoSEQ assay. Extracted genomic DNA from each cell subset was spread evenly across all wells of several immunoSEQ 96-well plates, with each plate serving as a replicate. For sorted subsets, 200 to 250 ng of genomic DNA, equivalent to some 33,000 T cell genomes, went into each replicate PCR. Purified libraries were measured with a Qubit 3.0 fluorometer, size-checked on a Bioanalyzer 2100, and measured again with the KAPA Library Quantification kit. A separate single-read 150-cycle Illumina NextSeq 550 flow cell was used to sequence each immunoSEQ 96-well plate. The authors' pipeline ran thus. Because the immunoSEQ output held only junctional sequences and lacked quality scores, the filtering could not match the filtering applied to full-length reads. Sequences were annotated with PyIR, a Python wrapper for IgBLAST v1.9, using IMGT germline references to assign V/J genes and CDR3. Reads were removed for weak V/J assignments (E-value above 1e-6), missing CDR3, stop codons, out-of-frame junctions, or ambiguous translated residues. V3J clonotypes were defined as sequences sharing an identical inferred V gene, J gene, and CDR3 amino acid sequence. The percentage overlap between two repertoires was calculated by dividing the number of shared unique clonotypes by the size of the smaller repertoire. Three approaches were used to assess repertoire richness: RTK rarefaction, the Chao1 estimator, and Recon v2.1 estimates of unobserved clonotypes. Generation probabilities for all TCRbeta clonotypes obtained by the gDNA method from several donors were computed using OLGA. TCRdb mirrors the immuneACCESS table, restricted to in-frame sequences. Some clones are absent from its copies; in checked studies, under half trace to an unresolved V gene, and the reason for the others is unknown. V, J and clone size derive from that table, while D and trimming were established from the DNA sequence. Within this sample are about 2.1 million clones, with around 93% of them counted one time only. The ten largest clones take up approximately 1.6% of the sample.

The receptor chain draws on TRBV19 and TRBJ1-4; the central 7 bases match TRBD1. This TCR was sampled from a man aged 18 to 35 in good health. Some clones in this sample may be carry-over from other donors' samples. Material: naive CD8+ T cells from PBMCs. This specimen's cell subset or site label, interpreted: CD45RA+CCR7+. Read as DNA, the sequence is TGTGCCAGTAGTAACCGGGACAGAAAGTATGAAAAACTGTTTTTT. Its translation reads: CASSNRDRKYEKLFF.